What follows describes a single T cell receptor beta chain. Its specificity is unknown. The data were taken from a study of OX40 agonist ivuxolimab in advanced cancers. Study details: Prior anti-PD-1, anti-PD-L1 or anti-CTLA-4 therapy did not bar entry, and more than 35% had some.

The study's findings and limits: CD4+ and CD8+ blood T cells expanded clonally by week 6 at 0.1 to 3.0 mg/kg.

With 4 bases removed from V and 2 bases from J, the gap between germline ends came to 12 bases. The length of the CDR3 is 16 residues. Germline CDR1 and CDR2: LNHDA and SQIVND (reference sequence). Here immunoSEQ multiplex PCR was the method, and the copy in TCRdb shows in-frame clones only, minus some. The data show about 23,000 clones, roughly 90% seen once. This clonotype was sampled from an adult with an advanced solid tumor such as melanoma, head and neck, liver or kidney cancer. Sample: CD4+ or CD8+ T cells sorted from blood, taken in a trial of the OX40 agonist ivuxolimab. This sequence joins TRBV19 and TRBJ2-6; perhaps TRBD2 as D (5 bases). CDR3 loop: CASSRVMGAGANVLTF. In DNA, the CDR3 is TGTGCCAGTAGTAGGGTAATGGGAGCTGGGGCCAACGTCCTGACTTTC.